This TCR beta chain was profiled in a study of PD-L1 blockade in urothelial cancer. Turning to the study itself: The researchers analyzed blood 3 weeks (second dose) and 6 weeks after treatment start. There were a median of around 140,000 T cells in blood samples.

V shed 5 bases and J 1 base; nucleotides not matched to a gene: 5. The CDR3 consists of 16 residues. Germline V CDR1 and CDR2: LNHDA, SQIVND (reference sequence). A spike-in of synthetic TCR analog templates was added to each PCR. Sequenced by immunoSEQ multiplex PCR; TCRdb stores in-frame clones only, minus some. The sample has around 110,000 clones; approximately 90% are singletons. Sample time point: peripheral blood 6 weeks after treatment start. This TCR came from a man in his fifties or sixties with urothelial cancer. Sample: PBMCs, taken around atezolizumab (anti-PD-L1) treatment. The chain joins TRBV19 to TRBJ1-5; 10 bases map to TRBD1. CDR3 sequence (DNA): TGTGCCAGTAGTTCCCGGGACAGGGGAAGCAATCAGCCCCAGCATTTT. This codes for CASSSRDRGSNQPQHF.